These 26 T cell receptor beta chains share one sample of origin, sequenced in a study of blood T cell repertoires in COVID-19. The data were produced by immunoSEQ multiplex PCR, yet TCRdb's version contains in-frame clones alone and is incomplete. The sample has 200,000 to 250,000 clones; 85% to 90% are singletons. The specimen was PBMCs or T cells enriched from blood (not recorded which). These receptors were collected from a woman aged 45 to 65 in a cohort exposed to, infected with or recovered from COVID-19 (not recorded which).

The V gene is TRBV6-5, the J gene TRBJ1-5; 7 nucleotides match TRBD1. The trim removed 8 bases at V and 6 bases at J, leaving 7 bases unmatched. This CDR3 is built from 13 residues. Germline CDR1 reads MNHEY; CDR2 reads SVGAGI. The CDR3 DNA is TGTGCCAGCCGAGGGACAGAGGGTCAGCCCCAGCATTTT. This translates into CASRGTEGQPQHF.

The chain carries TRBV18 and TRBJ2-2, with a weak D call TRBD1 (6 bases). CDR3 length: 17 amino acids. V shed 1 base and J shed 2 bases, with 14 bases lying between them. Germline values: CDR1 KGHSH, CDR2 LQKENI. DNA for the CDR3: TGTGCCAGCTCACCACGGCGACAGGAGACAAACACCGGGGAGCTGTTTTTT. Amino acids: CASSPRRQETNTGELFF.

The V call is TRBV2, the J call TRBJ1-2; maybe TRBD1 (6 bases). The CDR3 covers 13 residues. V lost 6 bases to trimming and J lost 3 bases, with 11 bases between them. CDR1 is SNHLY and CDR2 is FYNNEI in the germline V gene. The CDR3 sequence is CASRPDSHYGYTF. The CDR3 nucleotides read TGTGCCAGCAGGCCGGACAGCCACTATGGCTACACCTTC.

The V gene is TRBV4-1, the J gene TRBJ1-2; 9 bases align to TRBD1. The CDR3 is 16 amino acids. Germline values: CDR1 MGHRA, CDR2 YSYEKL. The V gene end was trimmed by 5 bases and the J gene end by 1 base; junction bases not matched to a gene: 8. CDR3 coding DNA: TGCGCCAGCAGCTATATTAGGACAGGGGATAACTATGGCTACACCTTC. Its translation is CASSYIRTGDNYGYTF.

The CDR3 nucleotides read TGTGCCAGCAATCTCCGGGACAGATCCTACGAGCAGTACTTC. Translating gives CASNLRDRSYEQYF. This chain connects TRBV19 to TRBJ2-7, with 7 nucleotides matching TRBD1. CDR3 length: 14 residues. Germline trimming cut 9 bases from V and 1 base from J; bases unmatched to any gene: 9. Looked up from germline, CDR1 is LNHDA and CDR2 is SQIVND (reference sequence).

The chain has TRBV7-9 and TRBJ2-1; 8 positions agree with TRBD1. V lost 7 bases, J lost 5 bases, and 7 bases stayed unmatched. Per the germline V gene, CDR1 is SEHNR and CDR2 is FQNEAQ (reference sequence). This CDR3 is 14 amino acids long. CDR3: CASTPRTGNNEQFF. The CDR3 nucleotides are TGTGCCAGCACCCCACGGACAGGGAACAATGAGCAGTTCTTC.

This chain uses TRBV4-1 with TRBJ2-7; 8 bases fit TRBD1. CDR3 size: 17 residues. Germline CDR1 and CDR2: MGHRA and YSYEKL. The junction had 14 bases not matched to a gene; V was cut back by 4 bases and J by 3 bases. As DNA, the CDR3 is TGCGCCAGCAGCCCAAATGAACCCGGACAGGGTGGCTACGAGCAGTACTTC. Protein product: CASSPNEPGQGGYEQYF.

V is TRBV7-2 and J is TRBJ1-1, with D possibly matching TRBD1 (5 bases). The CDR3 is 14 residues long. Trimming pared 2 bases from V and 4 bases from J, leaving 11 bases between. Germline V gene lookup returns CDR1 SGHTA and CDR2 FQGNSA. The CDR3: CASSLKIGGTEAFF. The CDR3 DNA sequence: TGTGCCAGCAGCTTAAAAATCGGGGGCACTGAAGCTTTCTTT. The whole variable domain, remainder taken from reference TRBV7-2 and TRBJ1-1, is GAGVSQSPSNKVTEKGKDVELRCDPISGHTALYWYRQSLGQGLEFLIYFQGNSAPDKSGLPSDRFSAERTGGSVSTLTIQRTQQEDSAVYLCASSLKIGGTEAFFGQGTRLTVV.

V usage is TRBV5-4 and J usage is TRBJ1-6; D not resolved. The CDR3 extends over 13 amino acids. Trimming pared 3 bases from V and 14 bases from J, leaving 15 bases between. The germline V gene encodes CDR1 SGHNT and CDR2 YYREEE (reference sequence). The CDR3 nucleotides read TGTGCCAGCAGCTCACCCCCTGCCGGGTCCCTCCACTTT. Translation: CASSSPPAGSLHF. Based on the CDR3 plus reference TRBV5-4 and TRBJ1-6, the full variable domain is ETGVTQSPTHLIKTRGQQVTLRCSSQSGHNTVSWYQQALGQGPQFIFQYYREEENGRGNFPPRFSGLQFPNYSSELNVNALELDDSALYLCASSSPPAGSLHFGNGTRLTVT.

V and J are TRBV9 and TRBJ1-6; perhaps TRBD1 as D (5 bases). The length of the CDR3 is 15 residues. Germline values: CDR1 SGDLS, CDR2 YYNGEE. The V end lost 2 bases, the J end lost 8 bases, and 14 bases lay between the germline ends. The CDR3 loop reads CASSVSVQGDSPLHF. The CDR3 DNA reads TGTGCCAGCAGCGTTTCCGTGCAGGGTGATTCACCCCTCCACTTT. Supplemented by reference TRBV9 and TRBJ1-6, the full variable domain reads DSGVTQTPKHLITATGQRVTLRCSPRSGDLSVYWYQQSLDQGLQFLIQYYNGEERAKGNILERFSAQQFPDLHSELNLSSLELGDSALYFCASSVSVQGDSPLHFGNGTRLTVT.

V is TRBV2 and J is TRBJ1-5; D possibly corresponds to TRBD1 (6 bases). Germline CDR1 reads SNHLY; CDR2 reads FYNNEI. Between the trimmed V and J ends, which lost 6 bases and 0 bases, there was a span of 15 bases. The CDR3 runs 16 residues. The CDR3 bases are TGTGCCAGCAGCGACCTGGACAGCCCTAGCAATCAGCCCCAGCATTTT. It encodes CASSDLDSPSNQPQHF.

This chain's CDR3 is CASSVGLAGGTDTQYF. The CDR3 DNA reads TGTGCCAGCAGCGTGGGACTAGCGGGGGGCACAGATACGCAGTATTTT. The rearrangement joins TRBV9 to TRBJ2-3; 14 bases line up with TRBD2. Germline V gene sequence: CDR1 SGDLS, CDR2 YYNGEE. After removal of 2 bases from V and 1 base from J, the junction contained 0 bases not matched to a gene. CDR3 size: 16 residues.

This clone was counted a few times. This chain connects TRBV5-1 to TRBJ1-1, with TRBD1 matching 9 bases. The V and J ends lost 1 base and 3 bases, in that order; junction bases with no gene match: 1. The CDR3 extends over 14 amino acids. Germline-derived CDR1 and CDR2 are SGHRS and YFSETQ. CDR3 in DNA: TGCGCCAGCAGCTTGAGGACAGGGGACACTGAAGCTTTCTTT. This encodes CASSLRTGDTEAFF.

The V and J genes are TRBV7-9 and TRBJ1-5; 9 positions agree with TRBD1. This CDR3 has 16 residues. V was clipped by 5 bases and J by 7 bases; unmatched bases: 12. The germline V gene encodes CDR1 SEHNR and CDR2 FQNEAQ (reference sequence). In DNA form, the CDR3 reads TGTGCCAGCAGCCCCGGGACAGGGATAGCAAAGCAGCCCCAGCATTTT. It yields the protein CASSPGTGIAKQPQHF. The full variable domain, completed using reference TRBV7-9 and TRBJ1-5, is DTGVSQNPRHKITKRGQNVTFRCDPISEHNRLYWYRQTLGQGPEFLTYFQNEAQLEKSRLLSDRFSAERPKGSFSTLEIQRTEQGDSAMYLCASSPGTGIAKQPQHFGDGTRLSIL.

The chain links TRBV2 to TRBJ2-2; 15 bases fit TRBD2. After removal of 5 bases from V and 6 bases from J, the junction contained 16 bases not matched to a gene. The CDR3 extends over 20 amino acids. Per the germline V gene, CDR1 is SNHLY and CDR2 is FYNNEI. CDR3 protein: CASSLIRTSGGADRAGELFF. The CDR3 coding sequence is TGTGCCAGCAGTCTTATACGGACTAGCGGGGGGGCCGATCGGGCCGGGGAGCTGTTTTTT.

V and J are TRBV5-1 and TRBJ2-3, with a possible D match to TRBD1 (7 bases). The V end lost 3 bases, the J end lost 3 bases, and 17 bases lay between the germline ends. The CDR3 runs to 16 residues. Germline V CDR1 and CDR2: SGHRS, YFSETQ. The DNA of the CDR3 is TGCGCCAGCAGCTCAAGACAGGGAGGTTTGACAGATACGCAGTATTTT. Residues: CASSSRQGGLTDTQYF.

This clone was seen at least ten times. Other DNA sequences within the sample encode an identical CDR3. The chain joins TRBV10-3 to TRBJ2-1, with D hard to call. Germline V gene sequence: CDR1 ENHRY, CDR2 SYGVKD. Trimming removed 4 bases from V and 7 bases from J, with 5 bases in between. The length of the CDR3 is 11 residues. CDR3 sequence: CAISVGNEQFF. The CDR3 DNA sequence: TGTGCCATCAGTGTCGGTAATGAGCAGTTCTTC.

The chain is built from TRBV6-2 or TRBV6-3 and TRBJ2-1; the D gene is possibly TRBD2 (5 bases). In germline, CDR1 is MNHEY, CDR2 SVGEGT. There are 12 residues in the CDR3. The V end lost 6 bases, the J end lost 9 bases, and 12 bases lay between the germline ends. CDR3 protein: CASSEGLLEQFF. The CDR3 DNA sequence: TGTGCCAGCAGCGAAGGACTTCTTGAGCAGTTCTTC.

The V gene is TRBV4-3, the J gene TRBJ1-1; possibly TRBD1 for D (5 bases). The CDR3 contains 15 residues. Trimming cost V 1 base and J 3 bases, with 12 bases left between them. The germline CDR1 and CDR2 sequences are LGHNA and YSLEER. CDR3 nucleotides: TGCGCCAGCAGCCAAGTTGACAGCACTTACACTGAAGCTTTCTTT. Translated: CASSQVDSTYTEAFF.

Here the CDR3 reads CASSLYVYEQYF. CDR3 DNA: TGTGCCAGCAGTTTATATGTCTACGAGCAGTACTTC. The V gene is TRBV12-3 or TRBV12-4, the J gene TRBJ2-7; unclear D gene. The CDR3 totals 12 residues. The V gene lost 2 bases and the J gene lost 3 bases, with 5 bases spanning the gap.

V usage is TRBV29-1 and J usage is TRBJ1-1, with D hard to call. V lost 7 bases to trimming and J lost 1 base, with 10 bases between them. The CDR3 consists of 12 residues. Germline CDR1 is SQVTM and CDR2 is ANQGSEA. CDR3 region: CSGLVPNTEAFF. The CDR3 DNA is TGCAGCGGGCTTGTCCCGAACACTGAAGCTTTCTTT.

The chain is built from TRBV29-1 and TRBJ1-2, with D perhaps matching TRBD1 (5 bases). This CDR3 has 13 residues. Trimming took 6 bases from V and 2 from J, leaving 13 bases between them. Germline V lookup: CDR1 SQVTM, CDR2 ANQGSEA. The CDR3 sequence: CSVDRETNYGYTF. CDR3 DNA sequence: TGCAGCGTAGACAGAGAGACCAACTATGGCTACACCTTC.

As regards this clone: This specimen includes other DNA sequences encoding the same CDR3. The rearrangement joins TRBV12-3 or TRBV12-4 to TRBJ1-1; D remains unclear. The CDR3 consists of 11 residues. V lost 1 base, J lost 7 bases, and 4 bases lay in between. CDR3 bases: TGTGCCAGCAGTTTAGTTTATGAAGCTTTCTTT. This encodes CASSLVYEAFF.

The chain joins TRBV6-2 or TRBV6-3 to TRBJ2-3; unclear D gene. The CDR3 loop spans 13 amino acids. The germline V and J ends were trimmed by 2 bases and 0 bases, with 3 bases remaining between them. CDR1 is MNHEY and CDR2 is SVGEGT in the germline V gene. The chain's CDR3 is CASSYQSTDTQYF. The CDR3 coding sequence is TGTGCCAGCAGTTACCAGAGCACAGATACGCAGTATTTT.

This clone was recorded many times. This sequence joins TRBV18 and TRBJ2-1, with a tentative D call TRBD1 (5 bases). Germline-derived CDR1 and CDR2 are KGHSH and LQKENI. The CDR3 is 15 amino acids. Trimming stripped 3 bases from V and 0 bases from J, with 9 bases between. Here the CDR3 reads CASSPTGYSYNEQFF. DNA for the CDR3: TGTGCCAGCTCACCTACAGGTTACTCCTACAATGAGCAGTTCTTC.

The genes are TRBV6-5 and TRBJ1-6; the D gene is possibly TRBD1 (5 bases). This CDR3 region has 15 residues. Germline CDR1 reads MNHEY; CDR2 reads SVGAGI. The V and J ends lost 8 bases and 7 bases respectively, with 18 bases between them. This CDR3 is CASRWGREENSPLHF. CDR3 nucleotide sequence: TGTGCCAGCCGTTGGGGCAGGGAGGAAAATTCACCCCTCCACTTT.